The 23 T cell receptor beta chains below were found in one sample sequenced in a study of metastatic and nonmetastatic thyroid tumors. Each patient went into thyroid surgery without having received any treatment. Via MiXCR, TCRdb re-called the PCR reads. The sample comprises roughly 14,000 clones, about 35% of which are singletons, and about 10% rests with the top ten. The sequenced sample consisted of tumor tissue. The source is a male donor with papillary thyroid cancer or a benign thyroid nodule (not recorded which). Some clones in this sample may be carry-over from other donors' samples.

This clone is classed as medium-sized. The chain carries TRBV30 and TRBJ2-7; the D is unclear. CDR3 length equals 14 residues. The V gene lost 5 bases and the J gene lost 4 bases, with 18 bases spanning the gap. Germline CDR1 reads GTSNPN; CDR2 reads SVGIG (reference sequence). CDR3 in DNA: TGTGCCTGGCGGGCCCCAGCTGTGGCGTACGAGCAGTACTTC. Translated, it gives CAWRAPAVAYEQYF.

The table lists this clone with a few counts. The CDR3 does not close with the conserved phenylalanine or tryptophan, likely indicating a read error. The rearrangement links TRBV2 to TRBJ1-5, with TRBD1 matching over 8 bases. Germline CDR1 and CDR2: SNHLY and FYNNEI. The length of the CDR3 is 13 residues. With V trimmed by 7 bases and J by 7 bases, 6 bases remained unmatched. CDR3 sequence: CASIGQGGQPQHL. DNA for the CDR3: TGTGCCAGCATCGGACAGGGCGGGCAGCCCCAGCATCTT.

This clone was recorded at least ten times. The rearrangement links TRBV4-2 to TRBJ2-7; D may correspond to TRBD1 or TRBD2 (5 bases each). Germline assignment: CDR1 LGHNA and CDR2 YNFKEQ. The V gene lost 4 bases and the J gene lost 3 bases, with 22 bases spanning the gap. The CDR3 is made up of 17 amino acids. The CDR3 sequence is CASSPFNWGPGIYEQYF. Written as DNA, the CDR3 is TGTGCCAGCAGCCCTTTTAATTGGGGACCGGGTATCTACGAGCAGTACTTC.

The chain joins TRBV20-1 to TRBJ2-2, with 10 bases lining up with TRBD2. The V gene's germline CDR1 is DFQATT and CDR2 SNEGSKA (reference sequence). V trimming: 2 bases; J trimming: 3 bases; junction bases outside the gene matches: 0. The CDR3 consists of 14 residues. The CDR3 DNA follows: TGCAGTGCTAGACTAGCGGGAGACACCGGGGAGCTGTTTTTT. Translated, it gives CSARLAGDTGELFF.

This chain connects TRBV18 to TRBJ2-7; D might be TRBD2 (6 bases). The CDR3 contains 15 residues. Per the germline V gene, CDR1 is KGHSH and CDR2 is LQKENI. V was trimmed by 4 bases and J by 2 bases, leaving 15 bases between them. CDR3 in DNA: TGTGCCAGCTCACTTCAGGCCTCTAGCGCCTACGAGCAGTACTTC. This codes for CASSLQASSAYEQYF.

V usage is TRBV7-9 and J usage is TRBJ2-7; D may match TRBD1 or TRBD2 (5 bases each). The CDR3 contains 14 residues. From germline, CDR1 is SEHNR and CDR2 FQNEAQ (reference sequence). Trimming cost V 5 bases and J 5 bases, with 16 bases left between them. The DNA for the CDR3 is TGTGCCAGCAGCCTCGGGACGTCTCCCAACGAGCAGTACTTC. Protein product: CASSLGTSPNEQYF.

The CDR3 DNA reads as TGTGCCAGCAGCGCCGCCGGGACAGGATGGTCACCCCTCCACTTT. Translating gives CASSAAGTGWSPLHF. The chain recombines TRBV11-3 with TRBJ1-6, with 8 nucleotides matching TRBD1. The CDR3 is 15 amino acids. V trimming: 5 bases; J trimming: 10 bases; junction bases outside the gene matches: 10. CDR1 SGHNT and CDR2 YENEEA come from the germline V gene.

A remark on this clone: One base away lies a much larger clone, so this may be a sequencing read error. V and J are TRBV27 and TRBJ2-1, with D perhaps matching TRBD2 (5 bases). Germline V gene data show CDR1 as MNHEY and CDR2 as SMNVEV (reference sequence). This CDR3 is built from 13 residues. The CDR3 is CASSWTFGNEHFF. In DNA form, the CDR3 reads TGTGCCAGCAGTTGGACTTTCGGGAATGAGCATTTCTTC.

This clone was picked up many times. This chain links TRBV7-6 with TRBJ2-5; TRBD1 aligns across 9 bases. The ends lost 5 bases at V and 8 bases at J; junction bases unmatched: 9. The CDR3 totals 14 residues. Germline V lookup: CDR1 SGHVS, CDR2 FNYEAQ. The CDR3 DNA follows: TGTGCCAGCAGCAAGGACAGGGGAGGAGATACCCAGTACTTC. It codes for CASSKDRGGDTQYF.

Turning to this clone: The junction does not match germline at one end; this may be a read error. CDR3 sequence: CSATRSHRGGGTDTQYF. CDR3 in DNA: TGCAGTGCTACTAGGTCACATAGAGGGGGAGGCACGGATACGCAGTATTTT. The rearrangement links TRBV20-1 to TRBJ2-3; the D call may be TRBD1 or TRBD2 (6 bases each). The germline V gene has CDR1 DFQATT and CDR2 SNEGSKA (reference sequence). The CDR3 is 17 residues long.

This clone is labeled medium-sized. The CDR3 protein is CASSTRTGKAYGYTF. For the CDR3, the DNA is TGTGCCAGCAGTACACGGACAGGGAAGGCCTATGGCTACACCTTC. This chain joins TRBV6-1 and TRBJ1-2; TRBD1 aligns across 8 bases. Germline assignment: CDR1 MNHNS and CDR2 SASEGT. The CDR3 has 15 residues. Germline trimming cut 5 bases from V and 4 bases from J; bases unmatched to any gene: 9.

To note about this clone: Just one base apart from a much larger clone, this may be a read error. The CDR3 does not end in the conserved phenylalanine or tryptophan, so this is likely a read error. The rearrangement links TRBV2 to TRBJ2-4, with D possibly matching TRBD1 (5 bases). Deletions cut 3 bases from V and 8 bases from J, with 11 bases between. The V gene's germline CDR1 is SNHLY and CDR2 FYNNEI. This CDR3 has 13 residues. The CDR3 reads CASSDGQGDIQYL. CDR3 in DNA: TGTGCCAGCAGTGATGGGCAGGGCGACATTCAGTACCTC.

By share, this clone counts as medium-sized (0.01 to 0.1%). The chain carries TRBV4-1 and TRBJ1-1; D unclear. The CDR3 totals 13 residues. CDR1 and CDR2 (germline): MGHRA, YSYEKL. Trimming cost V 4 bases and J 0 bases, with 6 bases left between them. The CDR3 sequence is CASSPSLNTEAFF. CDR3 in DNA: TGCGCCAGCAGCCCGAGTTTGAACACTGAAGCTTTCTTT.

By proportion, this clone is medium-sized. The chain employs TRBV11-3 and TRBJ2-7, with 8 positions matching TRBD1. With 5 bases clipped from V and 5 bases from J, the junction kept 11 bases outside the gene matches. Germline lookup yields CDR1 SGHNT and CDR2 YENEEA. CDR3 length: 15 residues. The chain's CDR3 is CASSNGQGALDEQYF. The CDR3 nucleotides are TGTGCCAGCAGCAATGGACAGGGTGCTCTCGACGAGCAGTACTTC.

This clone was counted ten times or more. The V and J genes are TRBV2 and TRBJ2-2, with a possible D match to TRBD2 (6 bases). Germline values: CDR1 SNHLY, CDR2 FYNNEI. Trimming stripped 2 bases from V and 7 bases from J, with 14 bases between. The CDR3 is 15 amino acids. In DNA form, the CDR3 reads TGTGCCAGCAGTGAACTTAGGAGGGACGGCGGGGAGCTGTTTTTT. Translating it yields CASSELRRDGGELFF.

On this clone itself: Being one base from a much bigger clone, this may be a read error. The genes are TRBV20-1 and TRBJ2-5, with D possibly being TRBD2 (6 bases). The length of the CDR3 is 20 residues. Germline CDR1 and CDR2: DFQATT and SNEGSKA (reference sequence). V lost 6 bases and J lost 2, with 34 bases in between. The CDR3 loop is CSAQGRPSGWAVSPQETQYF. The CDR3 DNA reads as TGCAGTGCCCAAGGACGGCCCAGCGGGTGGGCGGTAAGCCCTCAAGAGACCCAGTACTTC.

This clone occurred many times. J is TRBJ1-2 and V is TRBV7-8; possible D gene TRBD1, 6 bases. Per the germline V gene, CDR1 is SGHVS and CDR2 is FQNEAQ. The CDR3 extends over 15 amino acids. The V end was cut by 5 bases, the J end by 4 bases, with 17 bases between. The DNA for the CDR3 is TGTGCCAGCAGCCCCCGAACAGGGAATGCCTATGGCTACACCTTC. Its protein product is CASSPRTGNAYGYTF.

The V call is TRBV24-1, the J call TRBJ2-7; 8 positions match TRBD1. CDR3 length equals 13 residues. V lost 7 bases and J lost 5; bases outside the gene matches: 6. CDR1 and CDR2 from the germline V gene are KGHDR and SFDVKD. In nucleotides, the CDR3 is TGTGCCACCAGCCCAGGGGGCGGGAACGAGCAGTACTTC. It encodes CATSPGGGNEQYF.

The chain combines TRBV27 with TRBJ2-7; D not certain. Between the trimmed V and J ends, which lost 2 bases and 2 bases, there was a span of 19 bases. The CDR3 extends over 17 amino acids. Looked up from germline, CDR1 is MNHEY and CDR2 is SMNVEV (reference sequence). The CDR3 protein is CASSLRSCGAVAYEQYF. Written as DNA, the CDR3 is TGTGCCAGCAGTTTACGCTCTTGCGGAGCCGTTGCCTACGAGCAGTACTTC.

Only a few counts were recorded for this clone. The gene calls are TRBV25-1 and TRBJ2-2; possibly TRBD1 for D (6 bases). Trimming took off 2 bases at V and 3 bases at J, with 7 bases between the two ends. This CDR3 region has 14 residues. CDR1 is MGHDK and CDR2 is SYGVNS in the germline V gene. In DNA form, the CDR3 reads TGTGCCAGCAGTGAAAACAGGGACACCGGGGAGCTGTTTTTT. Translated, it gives CASSENRDTGELFF.

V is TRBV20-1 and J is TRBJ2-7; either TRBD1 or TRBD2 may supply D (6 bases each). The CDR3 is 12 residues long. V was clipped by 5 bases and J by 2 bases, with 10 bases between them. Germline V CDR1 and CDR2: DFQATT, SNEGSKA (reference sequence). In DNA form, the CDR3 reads TGCAGTGCTCCGGAGGGGGCCTACGAGCAGTACTTC. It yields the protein CSAPEGAYEQYF.

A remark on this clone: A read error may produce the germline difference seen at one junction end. The CDR3 bases are TGTGCCATCAGCCGGGGACAGTGTTCCCTCGAGCAGTACTTC. Translation: CAISRGQCSLEQYF. The chain carries TRBV3-1 and TRBJ2-7, with 7 bases aligning to TRBD1. Germline V lookup: CDR1 LGHDT, CDR2 YNNKEL (reference sequence). This CDR3 contains 14 residues.

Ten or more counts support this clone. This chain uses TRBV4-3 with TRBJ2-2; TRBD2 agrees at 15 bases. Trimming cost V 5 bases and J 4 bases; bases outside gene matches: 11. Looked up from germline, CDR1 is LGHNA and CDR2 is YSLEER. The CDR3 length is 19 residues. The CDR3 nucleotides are TGCGCCAGCAGCAAACGGACTAGCGGGGGGGTTACCCGCACCGGGGAGCTGTTTTTT. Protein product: CASSKRTSGGVTRTGELFF.